Listed below are T cell receptor beta chains from one sample, sequenced in a study of cytomegalovirus exposure and HLA in healthy donors. Profiled with immunoSEQ multiplex PCR; TCRdb holds only in-frame clones, not every one. The sample comprises roughly 170,000 clones, approximately 80% of which are singletons, and 6% to 7.5% rests with the top ten. Sequencing used PBMCs. Receptor source: a man aged 30 to 39 in good health and CMV-seropositive. Both conserved end residues are part of each CDR3.

v_gene: TRBV29-1
j_gene: TRBJ2-7
CDR3aa: CSVELTAGYEQYF

v_gene: TRBV6-1
j_gene: TRBJ2-1
CDR3aa: CASSTGTGGADEQFF

v_gene: TRBV7-9
j_gene: TRBJ2-1
CDR3aa: CASSPQSGGSYNEQFF

v_gene: TRBV28
j_gene: TRBJ2-7
CDR3aa: CASSFQLSTGPSYEQYF

v_gene: TRBV18
j_gene: TRBJ1-1
CDR3aa: CASLAGGQRNTEAFF

v_gene: TRBV6-5
j_gene: TRBJ1-5
CDR3aa: CASSYNGGSRPQHF

v_gene: TRBV10-2
j_gene: TRBJ2-1
CDR3aa: CASGGLAGGENEQFF

v_gene: TRBV30
j_gene: TRBJ1-1
CDR3aa: CAWSAGQGIEAFF

v_gene: TRBV5-6
j_gene: TRBJ1-1
CDR3aa: CASRMWGGYTEAFF

v_gene: TRBV7-8
j_gene: TRBJ2-7
CDR3aa: CASSALGGTYEQYF

v_gene: TRBV4-1
j_gene: TRBJ2-7
CDR3aa: CASSQGIDSTYEQYF

v_gene: TRBV18
j_gene: TRBJ2-3
CDR3aa: CASSPTGGSSTDTQYF

v_gene: TRBV12-2
j_gene: TRBJ1-4
CDR3aa: CASRLGAKINEKLFF

v_gene: TRBV7-6
j_gene: TRBJ2-7
CDR3aa: CASSFNRGDRQYF

v_gene: TRBV6-5
j_gene: TRBJ1-1
CDR3aa: CASSSRTGLAFF

v_gene: TRBV6-5
j_gene: TRBJ2-5
CDR3aa: CASRDRGSGETQYF

v_gene: TRBV2
j_gene: TRBJ1-3
CDR3aa: CASSASRGVNTIYF

v_gene: TRBV18
j_gene: TRBJ1-1
CDR3aa: CASSPGLNTEAFF

v_gene: TRBV7-2
j_gene: TRBJ2-3
CDR3aa: CASQTGVTDTQYF

v_gene: TRBV6-4
j_gene: TRBJ2-1
CDR3aa: CASSSTGELNEQFF

v_gene: TRBV11-2
j_gene: TRBJ1-2
CDR3aa: CASSHTRGVNYGYTF

v_gene: TRBV2
j_gene: TRBJ2-2
CDR3aa: CASARENTGELFF

v_gene: TRBV27
j_gene: TRBJ2-1
CDR3aa: CASSPLAGGPQFF

v_gene: TRBV5-5
j_gene: TRBJ2-3
CDR3aa: CASSPKTSRLFTDTQYF

v_gene: TRBV11-2
j_gene: TRBJ2-3
CDR3aa: CASSLTSRTDTQYF

v_gene: TRBV29-1
j_gene: NA
CDR3aa: CSVEGGTSGDAYEQYF

v_gene: TRBV7-9
j_gene: TRBJ2-1
CDR3aa: CASSLQQTGVNNEQFF

v_gene: TRBV10-1
j_gene: TRBJ2-1
CDR3aa: CASSNGTGSYNEQFF

v_gene: TRBV27
j_gene: TRBJ1-5
CDR3aa: CASSPSRGLSNQPQHF

v_gene: TRBV15
j_gene: TRBJ2-2
CDR3aa: CATSRDRQGETGELFF

v_gene: TRBV6-6
j_gene: TRBJ1-1
CDR3aa: CASSYDRGATEAFF

v_gene: TRBV7-2
j_gene: TRBJ2-1
CDR3aa: CASSLVGGYNEQFF

v_gene: TRBV12-5
j_gene: TRBJ1-5
CDR3aa: CASGQDRDQPQHF

v_gene: TRBV19
j_gene: TRBJ2-4
CDR3aa: CASRTIGAKNIQYF

v_gene: TRBV4-1
j_gene: TRBJ2-2
CDR3aa: CASAHPPFGNTGELFF

v_gene: TRBV10-3
j_gene: TRBJ2-5
CDR3aa: CAISRAVQETQYF

v_gene: TRBV6-1
j_gene: TRBJ2-7
CDR3aa: CASSEVQGSSYEQYF

v_gene: TRBV6-5
j_gene: TRBJ1-2
CDR3aa: CASSSGTSLGHTF

v_gene: TRBV5-4
j_gene: TRBJ2-1
CDR3aa: CASSSRLESYNGQFF

v_gene: TRBV7-2
j_gene: TRBJ2-1
CDR3aa: CASSSLRRAGYNEQFF

v_gene: TRBV6-1
j_gene: TRBJ1-1
CDR3aa: CASTLNRGNTEAFF

v_gene: TRBV11-3
j_gene: TRBJ1-5
CDR3aa: CASSLPRSNQPQHF

v_gene: TRBV7-6
j_gene: TRBJ1-3
CDR3aa: CASSDPRTGFGNTIYF

v_gene: TRBV11-2
j_gene: TRBJ2-2
CDR3aa: CASSYSGELFF

v_gene: TRBV10-3
j_gene: TRBJ1-1
CDR3aa: CAISPGQGANEAFF

v_gene: TRBV27
j_gene: TRBJ1-6
CDR3aa: CASSSYRGVNNSPLHF

v_gene: TRBV7-9
j_gene: TRBJ2-3
CDR3aa: CASSPSSGAWRDTQYF

v_gene: TRBV7-2
j_gene: TRBJ2-1
CDR3aa: CASSSIAGGVNEQFF

v_gene: TRBV27
j_gene: TRBJ2-2
CDR3aa: CASSYLGTGGTSGGELFF

v_gene: TRBV19
j_gene: TRBJ2-7
CDR3aa: CASRSTGEYEQYF

v_gene: TRBV5-1
j_gene: TRBJ2-2
CDR3aa: CASSLGRGAPNTGELFF

v_gene: TRBV12-5
j_gene: TRBJ2-7
CDR3aa: CASKGDNSYEQYF

v_gene: TRBV27
j_gene: TRBJ2-2
CDR3aa: CASSSYIGTSGSTGELFF

v_gene: TRBV27
j_gene: TRBJ2-7
CDR3aa: CASSPGTSYYEQYF

v_gene: TRBV5-1
j_gene: TRBJ2-1
CDR3aa: CASSLATGGYNEQFF